This TCR beta chain was recovered during a study of T-cell memory formation after mild COVID-19. The CDR3 is made up of 15 amino acids. Germline loops: CDR1 MNHEY, CDR2 SVGAGI. The ends were cut back, 0 bases at V and 11 bases at J, with 19 bases in the middle. TCRdb re-derived calls from the 5' RACE reads in MiXCR, one entry per CDR3 protein. The sample has 120,000 to 150,000 distinct CDR3 sequences; around 21% are singletons. The TCR comes from an adult woman who had mild COVID-19 (a few samples of this study predate the infection). Cell type and time point are not known. The V and J genes are TRBV6-5 and TRBJ1-1; weak D call: TRBD1 (5 bases). The sample taken for sequencing was PBMCs or a T cell subset sorted from them (not recorded which). CDR3 loop: CASSYSKGADVQAFF. The DNA for the CDR3 is TGTGCCAGCAGTTACTCGAAAGGGGCAGATGTACAGGCTTTCTTT.